This T cell receptor (beta chain) was retrieved from a study of shared clonotypes between healthy human individuals. The J segment lost 6 bases and the V segment lost 7 bases, leaving 11 bases of the junction unmatched. This CDR3 has 15 residues. CDR1 and CDR2 (germline): SGHVS, FNYEAQ. Repertoires were generated with immunoSEQ multiplex PCR, while TCRdb's copy carries only in-frame clones and drops some. Among 600,000 to 800,000 clones listed, approximately 72% were seen once. Specimen: memory CD4+ T cells sorted from blood. Subset in this sample: CD45RA-negative fraction. The sequence was collected from a woman between 25 and 40 years old in good health. The chain has TRBV7-6 and TRBJ2-3, with 9 bases aligning to TRBD2. CDR3 coding DNA: TGTGCCAGCACCCAAGGGTACGGACTAGCGGATACGCAGTATTTT. Amino acids: CASTQGYGLADTQYF.